Presented here are 5 T cell receptor beta chains from one specimen sequenced in a study of blood T cell repertoires in COVID-19. Generated by immunoSEQ multiplex PCR, the TCRdb table keeps only in-frame clones and is missing some. This table has 250,000 to 350,000 clones, 88% appearing once. The sequenced material came from PBMCs or T cells enriched from blood (not recorded which). The receptor source for this set is a woman aged 45-60 years who had recovered from COVID-19.

The V call is TRBV6-1, the J call TRBJ1-1; a weak D match, TRBD1 (6 bases). CDR1 is MNHNS and CDR2 is SASEGT in the germline V gene. V gave up 0 bases and J gave up 0 bases, with 8 bases separating them. The CDR3 is 15 amino acids. This chain's CDR3 is CASSEAGHLNTEAFF. CDR3 nucleotides: TGTGCCAGCAGTGAAGCGGGACACCTGAACACTGAAGCTTTCTTT.

V usage is TRBV18 and J usage is TRBJ1-5; possibly TRBD1 for D (5 bases). Per germline, CDR1 KGHSH and CDR2 LQKENI. The CDR3 length is 16 residues. V shed 4 bases and J shed 6 bases, with 19 bases lying between them. The CDR3 DNA reads TGTGCCAGCTCACTGGGGACCCCTAGGGAGGGTCAGCCCCAGCATTTT. Encoded protein: CASSLGTPREGQPQHF.

The chain links TRBV29-1 to TRBJ2-5; D is perhaps TRBD1 (5 bases). Looked up from germline, CDR1 is SQVTM and CDR2 is ANQGSEA. Trimming removed 4 bases at V and 5 bases at J, with 14 bases between. The CDR3 extends over 13 amino acids. CDR3 in DNA: TGCAGCGTTGGGGCAGGGAAATATGAGACCCAGTACTTC. Encoded protein: CSVGAGKYETQYF.

The chain uses TRBV6-5 and TRBJ1-6, with 8 bases lining up with TRBD1. With 6 bases clipped from V and 10 bases from J, the junction kept 11 bases outside the gene matches. Germline V gene sequence: CDR1 MNHEY, CDR2 SVGAGI. This CDR3 contains 15 residues. The CDR3 bases are TGTGCCAGCAGCCGAACCCGGACAGGGAGATCACCCCTCCACTTT. Protein product: CASSRTRTGRSPLHF.

The chain has TRBV2 and TRBJ2-7; 9 bases fit TRBD1. Germline-derived CDR1 and CDR2 are SNHLY and FYNNEI. Trimming took 5 bases from V and 5 from J; bases not matched to a gene: 7. This CDR3 contains 14 residues. CDR3 region: CASSIRTGEHEQYF. CDR3 DNA sequence: TGTGCCAGCAGTATCAGGACAGGGGAACACGAGCAGTACTTC.